A selection of T cell receptor beta chains follows, all from one sample in a study of vaccination and CD4 T cells after COVID-19. TCRdb ran MiXCR on the PCR reads and lists one entry per CDR3 protein. Among about 39,000 distinct CDR3 sequences, 35% to 40% were seen once, and the ten largest hold 5.8%. The sequencing used CD4+ T cells from blood, collected about 7 months after SARS-CoV-2 vaccination. The receptors stem from a human donor who had recovered from COVID-19. The CDR3 runs from the conserved cysteine through the conserved F or W. D genes are given only for firm matches. A row's size may be missing; if present it is once, few, many or a size class.

.	TRBV4-1	.	TRBJ1-5	TGCGCCAGCAGCCAAGTAACGGGAAGCAATCAGCCCCAGCATTTT	CASSQVTGSNQPQHF
few	TRBV28	.	TRBJ1-5	TGTGCCAGCAGTTTAACAGGGTTAAGTCAGCCCCAGCATTTT	CASSLTGLSQPQHF
.	TRBV4-1	TRBD2	TRBJ2-3	TGCGCCAGCAGCCCTGGGACTAGCGGCTTAGATACGCAGTATTTT	CASSPGTSGLDTQYF
.	TRBV7-9	TRBD2	TRBJ2-5	TGTGCCAGCAGCTCTAGCGGGAGTATCGGAGAGACCCAGTACTTC	CASSSSGSIGETQYF
.	TRBV7-6	.	TRBJ2-3	TGTGCCACCCAGACTTCATCCGGGGCAGATACGCAGTATTTT	CATQTSSGADTQYF
.	TRBV27	.	TRBJ2-3	TGTGCCAGCAGTTTATCACTTAGTTTGGCCACAGATACGCAGTATTTT	CASSLSLSLATDTQYF
.	TRBV6-5	TRBD1	TRBJ2-1	TGTGCCAGCAGTTACTCGAGCGGGACAGGGGGGAATGAGCAGTTCTTC	CASSYSSGTGGNEQFF
few	TRBV7-9	TRBD1	TRBJ1-2	TGTGCCAGCAGCCGGGACAGTGAGTCTAACTATGGCTACACCTTC	CASSRDSESNYGYTF
.	TRBV20-1	.	TRBJ2-2	TGCAGTGGGCTAGAGAACACCGGGGAGCTGTTTTTT	CSGLENTGELFF
few	TRBV6-5	.	TRBJ1-5	TGTGCCAGCAGTTACTCGACAAACCAGCCCCAGCATTTT	CASSYSTNQPQHF
.	TRBV7-9	TRBD1	TRBJ1-1	TGTGCCAGCAGCTTATCTACACCGGGACAGGGAGGTGTAGCTTTCTTT	CASSLSTPGQGGVAFF
.	TRBV5-1	.	TRBJ2-3	TGCGCCAGCAGCTTTGACACCGGCACAGATACGCAGTATTTT	CASSFDTGTDTQYF
once	TRBV6-1	.	TRBJ2-1	TGTGCCAGCATCCGGGGACTTACCCTCTCCGATGAGCAGTTCTTC	CASIRGLTLSDEQFF
.	TRBV5-8	TRBD1	TRBJ2-1	TGTGCCAGCAGCTTCATCGCCCAAGACAGGGTCTTTGGAAATGAGCAGTTCTTC	CASSFIAQDRVFGNEQFF
.	TRBV6-2/TRBV6-3	.	TRBJ1-1	TGTGCCAGCAGTTACTCGCTCGGGGGGGACACTGAAGCTTTCTTT	CASSYSLGGDTEAFF
.	TRBV20-1	.	TRBJ2-5	TGCAGTGCCCCTTGGACCAGCGGGGAGACCCAGTACTTC	CSAPWTSGETQYF
.	TRBV20-1	.	TRBJ1-1	TGCAGTGCTAGAGCAGCCGGGCATGCGAACACTGAAGCTTTCTTT	CSARAAGHANTEAFF
few	TRBV27	TRBD1	TRBJ2-5	TGTGCCAGCAGACCTGGGACAGCCCGACAAGAGACCCAGTACTTC	CASRPGTARQETQYF
.	TRBV19	TRBD1	TRBJ1-5	TGTGCCAGTACGGACAGGGGGCTAGGAAGCAATCAGCCCCAGCATTTT	CASTDRGLGSNQPQHF
few	TRBV27	.	TRBJ2-7	TGTGCCAGCAGTTTAACCGGGACGGACACCTACGAGCAGTACTTC	CASSLTGTDTYEQYF
few	TRBV6-2/TRBV6-3	.	TRBJ2-5	TGTGCCAGCAGTTACACCGACAGTCTCTGGTGGACCCAGTACTTC	CASSYTDSLWWTQYF
.	TRBV5-1	TRBD1	TRBJ2-3	TGCGCCAGCAGCCCCGGGGACAGGGGTGATACGCAGTATTTT	CASSPGDRGDTQYF
.	TRBV6-2/TRBV6-3	TRBD1	TRBJ2-7	TGTGCCAGCAGTTACTGGGGGCTTCGCCTTGGGGACAGTGCCTACGAGCAGTACTTC	CASSYWGLRLGDSAYEQYF
.	TRBV6-1	TRBD2	TRBJ2-1	TGTGCCAGCAGTCGACTAGCGGGAGAGGCTGAGCAGTTCTTC	CASSRLAGEAEQFF